This T cell receptor (beta chain) was identified in a study of cytomegalovirus exposure and HLA in healthy donors. The CDR3 spans 16 residues. Losses at the gene ends were 4 bases for V and 1 base for J; bases not matched to a gene: 10. Germline CDR1 is SGDLS and CDR2 is YYNGEE. PCR used 60 Vbeta primers and 13 Jbeta primers. Using immunoSEQ multiplex PCR, the repertoire was profiled, and TCRdb retains in-frame clones only, with some absent. The table includes roughly 190,000 clones, approximately 79% detected once. In the case of this clone: The antigen is not known.

The study's findings and limits: Per a later analysis, 16,951 TCR beta sequences showed association with HLA alleles at 0.05 false discovery rate. The availability of immune exposure information extended only to CMV serostatus.

The genes are TRBV9 and TRBJ2-5; 7 nucleotides agree with TRBD2. The source material was PBMCs. The TCR sequence derives from a man between 35 and 55 years old in good health and CMV-seropositive. This chain's CDR3 is CASSPRGGGGQETQYF. CDR3 coding DNA: TGTGCCAGCAGCCCTCGGGGCGGGGGTGGCCAAGAGACCCAGTACTTC.